A single TCR beta chain is shown here with its context. Only a few counts were recorded for this clone. Its antigen remains unidentified. No qualities accompany the bases; no much larger clone lies one base away. TCRB CDR3 sequencing used the immunoSEQ assay on genomic DNA. From the authors' description of their analysis: The analyses included only productive TCRB rearrangements. Clonality was calculated as a Shannon entropy-based productive clonality index, and a clone was defined by a unique TCRB CDR3 sequence. The template counts of each clone relative to the total templates per sample were used to calculate repertoire overlap between two samples. A correlation with a Spearman r of more than 0.6 was found between V-gene usage by flow cytometry and V-gene usage by TCRB sequencing. In TCRdb, the immuneACCESS table is reduced to in-frame sequences with V and J assigned. These tables do not hold every clone; where another copy was compared, an unresolved V gene accounts for under half, and the others remain unexplained. V and J calls and clone size are those listed in that table; D and trimming were worked out from the DNA. For this sample there are roughly 10,000 clones; 60% to 85% appear just once. Roughly 23% of the sample comes from the top ten.

These data come from a study of somatic mutations in cytotoxic T cells in rheumatoid arthritis (dated by TCRdb to about 2017). General notes on the study: Some V beta antibody-stained T-cell populations were flow-sorted on a FACSAria II or Sony SH800 at nearly 100% purity, and sorted V beta1+ cells also underwent TCRB sequencing. In newly diagnosed rheumatoid arthritis without treatment, the study examined if expanded CD8+ T-cell clones harbor somatic mutations, relying on TCRB deep sequencing to characterize clonality. For 65 to 80 rheumatoid arthritis patients and 20 or so healthy controls, TCRB deep sequencing was carried out. Patient and control groups had essentially identical median ages.

From a lookup of the germline V gene (reference sequence), CDR1 and CDR2 are SEHNR and FQNEAQ. Spanning cysteine to phenylalanine, the CDR3 consists of 15 amino acids. Left in the record is the CDR3 DNA by itself, 45 bases read in frame from the first base. V is cut back by 4 bases and J by 4 bases, with 9 bases in the junction unmatched. Healthy controls were 15 to 20 blood donors whose buffy coats were used, with a median age of around 50 years (range 21-70) and 55% female. Positive magnetic bead selection on an AutoMACS was used to isolate CD4+ and CD8+ cells, with flow cytometry used to check purity. Isolation of peripheral blood mononuclear cells was done through Ficoll-Paque PLUS density gradient separation. Using Nucleospin Tissue or Tissue XS kits, DNA was extracted from CD4-enriched, CD8-enriched or PBMC samples, with quantification by a Qubit 2.0 fluorometer. Overall study outcomes, separate from this receptor: In about an eighth of the roughly 60 patients the largest CD8+ clone exceeded 20% of CD8+ cells, and several identical CD8+ TCRB sequences were shared between blood and synovial fluid. CD8+ T-cell clonality did not differ significantly between rheumatoid arthritis patients and age-matched healthy controls. It was unknown which antigens the expanded CD8+ clones targeted, and their absence from virus-specific databases did not exclude viral specificity. The finding that TRBV07 was slightly underrepresented in patients was left unadjusted for multiple comparisons. Healthy controls showed no age-related increase in CD8+ clonality, whereas patients did (Spearman r ~ 0.49).

The chain joins TRBV7-9 to TRBJ2-7, with 8 bases matching TRBD1. The TCR sequence derives from a man aged 45-60 years in good health. Material: CD8+ T cells sorted from blood. The nucleotide sequence is TGTGCCAGCAGCTCAGGGCGACAGGGGAAATACGAGCAGTACTTC. This translates into CASSSGRQGKYEQYF. This CDR3, with the reference TRBV7-9 and TRBJ2-7 proteins standing in past its ends, gives the full variable domain DTGVSQNPRHKITKRGQNVTFRCDPISEHNRLYWYRQTLGQGPEFLTYFQNEAQLEKSRLLSDRFSAERPKGSFSTLEIQRTEQGDSAMYLCASSSGRQGKYEQYFGPGTRLTVT.